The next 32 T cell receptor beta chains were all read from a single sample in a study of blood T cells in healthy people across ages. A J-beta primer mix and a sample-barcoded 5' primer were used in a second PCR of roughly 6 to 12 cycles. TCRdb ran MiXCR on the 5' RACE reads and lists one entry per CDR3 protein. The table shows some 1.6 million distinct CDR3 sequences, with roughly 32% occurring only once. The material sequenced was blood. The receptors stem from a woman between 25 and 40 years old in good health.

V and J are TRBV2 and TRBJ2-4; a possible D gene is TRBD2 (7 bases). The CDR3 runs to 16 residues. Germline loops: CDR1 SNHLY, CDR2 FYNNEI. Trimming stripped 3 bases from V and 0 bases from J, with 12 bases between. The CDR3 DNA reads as TGTGCCAGCAGTGACGGGGGGCGAATAGCCAAAAACATTCAGTACTTC. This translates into CASSDGGRIAKNIQYF.

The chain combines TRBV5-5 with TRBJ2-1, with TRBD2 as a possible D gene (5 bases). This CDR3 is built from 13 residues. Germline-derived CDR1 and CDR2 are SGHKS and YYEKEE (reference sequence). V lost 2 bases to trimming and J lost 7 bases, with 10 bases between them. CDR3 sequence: CASSFGIRNEQFF. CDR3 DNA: TGTGCCAGCAGCTTCGGGATCCGAAATGAGCAGTTCTTC. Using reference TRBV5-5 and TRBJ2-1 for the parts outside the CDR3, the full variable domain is DAGVTQSPTHLIKTRGQQVTLRCSPISGHKSVSWYQQVLGQGPQFIFQYYEKEERGRGNFPDRFSARQFPNYSSELNVNALLLGDSALYLCASSFGIRNEQFFGPGTRLTVL.

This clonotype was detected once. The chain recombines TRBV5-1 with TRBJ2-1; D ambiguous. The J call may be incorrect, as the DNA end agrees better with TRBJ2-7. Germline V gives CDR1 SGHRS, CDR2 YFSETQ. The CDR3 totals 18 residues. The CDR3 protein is CASSLGGDLRSSYNEQYF. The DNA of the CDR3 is TGCGCCAGCAGCTTGGGGGGTGACCTCCGAAGCTCCTACAATGAGCAGTACTTC.

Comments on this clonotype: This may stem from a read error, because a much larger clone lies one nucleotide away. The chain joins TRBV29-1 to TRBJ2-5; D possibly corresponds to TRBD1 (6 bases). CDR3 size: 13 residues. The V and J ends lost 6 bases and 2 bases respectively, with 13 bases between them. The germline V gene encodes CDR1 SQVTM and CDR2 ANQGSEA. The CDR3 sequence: CSVFDRFQETQYF. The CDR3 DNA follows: TGCAGCGTCTTTGACAGGTTTCAAGAGACCCAGTACTTC.

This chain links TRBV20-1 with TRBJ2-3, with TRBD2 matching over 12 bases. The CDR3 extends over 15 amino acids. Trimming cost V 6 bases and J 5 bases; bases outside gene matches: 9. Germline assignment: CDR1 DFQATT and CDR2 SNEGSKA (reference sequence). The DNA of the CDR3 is TGCAGTGCCGAGGGCACTAGCGGGGGGTTAGATACGCAGTATTTT. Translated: CSAEGTSGGLDTQYF.

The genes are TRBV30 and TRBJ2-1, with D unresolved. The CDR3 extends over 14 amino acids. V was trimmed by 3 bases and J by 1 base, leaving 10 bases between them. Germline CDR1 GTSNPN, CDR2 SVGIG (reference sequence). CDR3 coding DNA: TGTGCCTGGAGGGGCCTGTCTTCCTACAATGAGCAGTTCTTC. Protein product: CAWRGLSSYNEQFF.

CDR3 region: CASSPLRGGRRYEQFF. The DNA of the CDR3 is TGTGCCAGCAGTCCCCTCCGGGGGGGGCGGAGATATGAGCAGTTCTTC. The genes are TRBV27 and TRBJ2-1; 8 nucleotides match TRBD2. Losses at the gene ends were 5 bases for V and 8 bases for J; bases not matched to a gene: 14. The CDR3 extends over 16 amino acids. CDR1 and CDR2 (germline): MNHEY, SMNVEV (reference sequence).

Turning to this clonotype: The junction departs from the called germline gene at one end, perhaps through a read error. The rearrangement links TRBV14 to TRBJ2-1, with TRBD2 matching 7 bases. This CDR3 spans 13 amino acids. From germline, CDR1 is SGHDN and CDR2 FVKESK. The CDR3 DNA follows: TGTGCCAGCAGCCATGGCGGGAGTAGTGAGCGGTTCTTC. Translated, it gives CASSHGGSSERFF. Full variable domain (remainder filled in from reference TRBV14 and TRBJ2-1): EAGVTQFPSHSVIEKGQTVTLRCDPISGHDNLYWYRRVMGKEIKFLLHFVKESKQDESGMPNNRFLAERTGGTYSTLKVQPAELEDSGVYFCASSHGGSSERFFGPGTRLTVL.

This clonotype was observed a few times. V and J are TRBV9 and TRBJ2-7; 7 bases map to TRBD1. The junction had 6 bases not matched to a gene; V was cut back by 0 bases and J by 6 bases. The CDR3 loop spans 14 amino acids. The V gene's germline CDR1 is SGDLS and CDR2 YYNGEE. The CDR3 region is CASSVGLRGLEQYF. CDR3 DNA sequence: TGTGCCAGCAGCGTAGGATTGAGGGGGCTCGAGCAGTACTTC.

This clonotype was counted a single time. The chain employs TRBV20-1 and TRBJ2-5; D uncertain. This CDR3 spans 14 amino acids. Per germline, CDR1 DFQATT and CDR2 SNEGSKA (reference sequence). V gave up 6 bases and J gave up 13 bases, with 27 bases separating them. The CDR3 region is CSATAVGTYYERYF. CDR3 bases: TGCAGTGCCACCGCGGTTGGAACTTACTACGAGCGGTACTTC.

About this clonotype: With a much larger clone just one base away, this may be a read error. The CDR3 DNA is TGTGCCAGCAGCGTAGGTCAGGGAGGGAGTACAGATACGCAGTATTTT. It specifies CASSVGQGGSTDTQYF. The rearrangement uses TRBV9 and TRBJ2-3, with 7 bases aligning to TRBD2. Germline-derived CDR1 and CDR2 are SGDLS and YYNGEE. V lost 0 bases and J lost 3; bases outside the gene matches: 7. This CDR3 has 16 residues.

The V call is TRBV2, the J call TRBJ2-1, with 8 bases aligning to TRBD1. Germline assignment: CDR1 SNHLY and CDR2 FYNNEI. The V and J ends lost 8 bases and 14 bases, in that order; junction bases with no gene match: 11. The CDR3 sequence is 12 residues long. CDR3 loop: CASRAGGGREFF. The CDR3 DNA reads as TGTGCCAGCCGCGCAGGGGGCGGTCGCGAGTTCTTC.

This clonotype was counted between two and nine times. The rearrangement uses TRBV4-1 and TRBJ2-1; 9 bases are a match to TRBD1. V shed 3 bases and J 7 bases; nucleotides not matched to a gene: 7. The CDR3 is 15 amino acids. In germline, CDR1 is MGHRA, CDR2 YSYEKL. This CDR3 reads CASSQAQGARNEQFF. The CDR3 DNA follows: TGCGCCAGCAGCCAGGCACAGGGGGCGCGGAATGAGCAGTTCTTC.

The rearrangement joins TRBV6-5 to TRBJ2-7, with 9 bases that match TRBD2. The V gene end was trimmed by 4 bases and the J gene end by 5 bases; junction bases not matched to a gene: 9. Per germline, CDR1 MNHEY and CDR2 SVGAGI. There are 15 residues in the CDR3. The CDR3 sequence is CASSFQGLAFDEQYF. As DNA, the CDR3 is TGTGCCAGCAGTTTCCAGGGACTAGCATTTGACGAGCAGTACTTC.

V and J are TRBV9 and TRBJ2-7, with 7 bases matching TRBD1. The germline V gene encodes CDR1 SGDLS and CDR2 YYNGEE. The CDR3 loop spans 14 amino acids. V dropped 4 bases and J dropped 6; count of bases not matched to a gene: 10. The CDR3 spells CASSIRDSPGEQYF. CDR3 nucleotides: TGTGCCAGCAGCATCCGGGACAGTCCAGGCGAGCAGTACTTC.

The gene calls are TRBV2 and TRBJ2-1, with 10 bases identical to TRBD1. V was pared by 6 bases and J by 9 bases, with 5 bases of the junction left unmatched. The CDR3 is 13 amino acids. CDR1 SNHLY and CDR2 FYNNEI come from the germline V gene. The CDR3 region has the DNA TGTGCCAGCAGGGGGACAGGGGAGGGTGAGCAGTTCTTC. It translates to CASRGTGEGEQFF.

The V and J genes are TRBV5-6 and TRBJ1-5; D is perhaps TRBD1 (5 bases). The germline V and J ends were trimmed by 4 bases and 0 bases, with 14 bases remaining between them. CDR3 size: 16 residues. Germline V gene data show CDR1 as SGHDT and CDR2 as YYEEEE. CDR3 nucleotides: TGTGCCAGCAGCGGGGCAGGGTGGTATAGCAATCAGCCCCAGCATTTT. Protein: CASSGAGWYSNQPQHF.

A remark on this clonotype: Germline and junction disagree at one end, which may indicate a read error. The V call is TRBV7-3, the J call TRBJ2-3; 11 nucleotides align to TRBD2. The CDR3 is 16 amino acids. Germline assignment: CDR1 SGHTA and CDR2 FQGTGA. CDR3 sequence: CASSLTSGSAGDTQYF. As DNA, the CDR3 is TGTGCCAGCAGCCTAACTAGCGGGAGCGCCGGAGATACGCAGTATTTT. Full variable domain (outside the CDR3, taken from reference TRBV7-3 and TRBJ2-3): GAGVSQTPSNKVTEKGKYVELRCDPISGHTALYWYRQSLGQGPEFLIYFQGTGAADDSGLPNDRFFAVRPEGSVSTLKIQRTERGDSAVYLCASSLTSGSAGDTQYFGPGTRLTVL.

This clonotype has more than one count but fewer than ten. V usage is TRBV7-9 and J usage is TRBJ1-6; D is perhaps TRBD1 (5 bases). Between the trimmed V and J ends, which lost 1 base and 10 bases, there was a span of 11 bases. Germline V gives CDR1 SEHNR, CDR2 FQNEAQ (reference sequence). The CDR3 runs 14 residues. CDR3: CASSLEKDRSPLHF. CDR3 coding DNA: TGTGCCAGCAGCTTAGAAAAAGACAGATCACCCCTCCACTTT.

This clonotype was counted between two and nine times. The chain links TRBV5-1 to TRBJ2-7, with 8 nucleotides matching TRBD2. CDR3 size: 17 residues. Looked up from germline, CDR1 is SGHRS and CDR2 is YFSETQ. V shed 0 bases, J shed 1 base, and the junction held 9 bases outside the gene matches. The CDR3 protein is CASSLAPGGLRSYEQYF. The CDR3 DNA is TGCGCCAGCAGCTTGGCCCCGGGGGGGCTGAGGTCCTACGAGCAGTACTTC.

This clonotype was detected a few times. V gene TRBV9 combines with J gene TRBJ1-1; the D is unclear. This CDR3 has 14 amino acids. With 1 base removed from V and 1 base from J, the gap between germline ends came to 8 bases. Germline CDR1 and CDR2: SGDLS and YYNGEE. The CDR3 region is CASSVKSRNTEAFF. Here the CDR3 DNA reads TGTGCCAGCAGCGTAAAGTCACGGAACACTGAAGCTTTCTTT.

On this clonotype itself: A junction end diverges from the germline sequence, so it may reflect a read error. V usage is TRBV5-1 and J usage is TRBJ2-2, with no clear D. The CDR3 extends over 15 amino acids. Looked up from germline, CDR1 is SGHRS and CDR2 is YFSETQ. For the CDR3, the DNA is TGCGCCAGCAGTTTGGAAGTGGGCCACGCCGGGGAGCTGTTTTTT. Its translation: CASSLEVGHAGELFF.

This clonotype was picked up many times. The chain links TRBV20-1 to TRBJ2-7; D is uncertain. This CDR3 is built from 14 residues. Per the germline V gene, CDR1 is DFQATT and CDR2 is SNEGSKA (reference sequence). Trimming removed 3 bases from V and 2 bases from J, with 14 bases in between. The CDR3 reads CSARGRGSTYEQYF. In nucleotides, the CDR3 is TGCAGTGCTAGGGGTCGAGGCAGCACCTACGAGCAGTACTTC.

Here the CDR3 DNA reads TGTGCCAGCAGTATGACTAGCGGGAGAATTAAAGATACGCAGTATTTT. Its protein is CASSMTSGRIKDTQYF. V usage is TRBV27 and J usage is TRBJ2-3, with 12 bases matching TRBD2. The V gene's germline CDR1 is MNHEY and CDR2 SMNVEV (reference sequence). The J segment lost 5 bases and the V segment lost 5 bases, leaving 8 bases of the junction unmatched. This CDR3 comprises 16 residues.

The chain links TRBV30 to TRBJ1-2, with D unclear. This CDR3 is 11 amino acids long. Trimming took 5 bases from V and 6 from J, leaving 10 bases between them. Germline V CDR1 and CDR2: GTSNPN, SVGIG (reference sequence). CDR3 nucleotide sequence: TGTGCCTGGCAACTTAAGAATGGCTACACCTTC. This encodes CAWQLKNGYTF. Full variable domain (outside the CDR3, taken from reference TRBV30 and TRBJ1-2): SQTIHQWPATLVQPVGSPLSLECTVEGTSNPNLYWYRQAAGRGLQLLFYSVGIGQISSEVPQNLSASRPQDRQFILSSKKLLLSDSGFYLCAWQLKNGYTFGSGTRLTVV.

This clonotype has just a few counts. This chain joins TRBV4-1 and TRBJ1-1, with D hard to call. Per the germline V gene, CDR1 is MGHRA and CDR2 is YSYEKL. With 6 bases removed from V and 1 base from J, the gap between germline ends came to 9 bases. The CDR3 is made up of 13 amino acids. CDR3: CASRRTSNTEAFF. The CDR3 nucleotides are TGCGCCAGCAGAAGGACTTCGAACACTGAAGCTTTCTTT.

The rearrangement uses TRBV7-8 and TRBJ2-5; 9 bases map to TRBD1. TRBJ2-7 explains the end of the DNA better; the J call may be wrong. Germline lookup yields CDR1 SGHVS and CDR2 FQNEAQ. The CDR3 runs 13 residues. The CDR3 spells CASRGTGLGEQYF. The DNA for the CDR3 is TGTGCCAGCCGCGGGACAGGGCTGGGCGAGCAGTACTTC.

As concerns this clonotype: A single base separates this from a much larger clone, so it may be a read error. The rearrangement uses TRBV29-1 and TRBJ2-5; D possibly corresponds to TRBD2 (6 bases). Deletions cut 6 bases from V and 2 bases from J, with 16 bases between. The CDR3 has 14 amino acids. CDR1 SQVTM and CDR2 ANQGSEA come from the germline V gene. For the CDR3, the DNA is TGCAGCGTATCACGGACTAACGGACAAGAGACCCAGTACTTC. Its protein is CSVSRTNGQETQYF. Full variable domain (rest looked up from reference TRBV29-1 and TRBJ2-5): SAVISQKPSRDICQRGTSLTIQCQVDSQVTMMFWYRQQPGQSLTLIATANQGSEATYESGFVIDKFPISRPNLTFSTLTVSNMSPEDSSIYLCSVSRTNGQETQYFGPGTRLLVL.

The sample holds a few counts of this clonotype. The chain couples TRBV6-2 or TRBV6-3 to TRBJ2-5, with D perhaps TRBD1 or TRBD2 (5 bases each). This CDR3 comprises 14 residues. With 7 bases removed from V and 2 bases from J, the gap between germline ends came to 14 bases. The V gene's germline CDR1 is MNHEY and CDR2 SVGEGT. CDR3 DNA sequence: TGTGCCAGCACTATGGGACCCCCGCAAGAGACCCAGTACTTC. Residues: CASTMGPPQETQYF.

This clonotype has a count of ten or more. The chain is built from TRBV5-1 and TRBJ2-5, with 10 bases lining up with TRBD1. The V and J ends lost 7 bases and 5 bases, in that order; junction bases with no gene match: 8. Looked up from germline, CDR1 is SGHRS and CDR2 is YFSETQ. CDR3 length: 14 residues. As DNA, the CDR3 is TGCGCCAGCTCGAGGGACAGGGGCGGTGAGACCCAGTACTTC. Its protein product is CASSRDRGGETQYF.

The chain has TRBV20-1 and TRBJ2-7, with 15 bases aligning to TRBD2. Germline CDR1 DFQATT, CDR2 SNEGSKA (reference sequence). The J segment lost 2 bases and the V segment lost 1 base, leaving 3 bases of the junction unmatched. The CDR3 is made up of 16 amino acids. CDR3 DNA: TGCAGTGCTAGAGGGACTAGCGGGAGGGAAGCCTACGAGCAGTACTTC. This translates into CSARGTSGREAYEQYF.

The CDR3 nucleotides read TGCGCCAGCAGCATAGGGCCGGCTTACAATGAGCAGTTCTTC. This sequence encodes CASSIGPAYNEQFF. The genes are TRBV5-1 and TRBJ2-1; D not resolved. Germline V gene data show CDR1 as SGHRS and CDR2 as YFSETQ. The V gene lost 4 bases and the J gene lost 4 bases, with 12 bases spanning the gap. This CDR3 contains 14 residues.